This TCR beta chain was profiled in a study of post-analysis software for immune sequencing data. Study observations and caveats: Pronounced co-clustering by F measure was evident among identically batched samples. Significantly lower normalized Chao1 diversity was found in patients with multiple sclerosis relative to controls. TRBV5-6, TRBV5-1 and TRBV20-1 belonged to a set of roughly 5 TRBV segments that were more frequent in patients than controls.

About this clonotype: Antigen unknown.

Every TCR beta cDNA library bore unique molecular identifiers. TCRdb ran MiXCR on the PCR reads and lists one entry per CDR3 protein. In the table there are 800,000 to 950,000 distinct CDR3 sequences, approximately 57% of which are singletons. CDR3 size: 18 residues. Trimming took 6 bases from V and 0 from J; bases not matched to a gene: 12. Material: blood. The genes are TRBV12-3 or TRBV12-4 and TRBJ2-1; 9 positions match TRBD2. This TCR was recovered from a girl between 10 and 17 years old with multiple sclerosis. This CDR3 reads CASSPGTSSPSSYNEQFF. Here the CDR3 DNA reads TGTGCCAGCAGCCCCGGGACTAGCTCCCCTAGCTCCTACAATGAGCAGTTCTTC.